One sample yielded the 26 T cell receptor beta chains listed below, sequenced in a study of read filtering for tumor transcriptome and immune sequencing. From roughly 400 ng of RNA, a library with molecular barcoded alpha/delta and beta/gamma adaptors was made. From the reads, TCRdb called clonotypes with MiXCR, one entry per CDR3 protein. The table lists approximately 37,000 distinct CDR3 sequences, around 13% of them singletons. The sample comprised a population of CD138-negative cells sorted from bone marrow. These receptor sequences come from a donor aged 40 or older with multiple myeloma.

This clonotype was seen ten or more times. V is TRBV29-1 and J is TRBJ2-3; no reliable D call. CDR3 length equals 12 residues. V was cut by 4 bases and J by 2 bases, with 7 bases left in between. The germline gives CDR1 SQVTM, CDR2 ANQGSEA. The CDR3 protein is CSVVEYTDTQYF. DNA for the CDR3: TGCAGCGTTGTGGAGTACACAGATACGCAGTATTTT.

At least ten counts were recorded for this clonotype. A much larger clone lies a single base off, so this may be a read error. CDR3 bases: TGTGCCAGCAGGCGGGACGCAGGGTGGTTGGAAAAACGGTTTTTT. As protein: CASRRDAGWLEKRFF. V is TRBV7-9 and J is TRBJ1-4, with D possibly being TRBD1 (5 bases). The CDR3 is made up of 15 amino acids. The germline CDR1 and CDR2 sequences are SEHNR and FQNEAQ (reference sequence).

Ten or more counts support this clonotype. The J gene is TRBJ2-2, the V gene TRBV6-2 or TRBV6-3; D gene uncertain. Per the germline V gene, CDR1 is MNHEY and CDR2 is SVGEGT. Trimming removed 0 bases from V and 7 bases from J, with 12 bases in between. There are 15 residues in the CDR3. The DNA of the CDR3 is TGTGCCAGCAGTTACTCGATATACCTTGACGGGGAGCTGTTTTTT. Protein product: CASSYSIYLDGELFF.

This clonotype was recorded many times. The DNA of the CDR3 is TGTGCCTGGAGAGGGACCTACAGAAACACTGAAGCTTTCTTT. Its translation is CAWRGTYRNTEAFF. The V and J genes are TRBV30 and TRBJ1-1; weak D call: TRBD1 (5 bases). In germline, CDR1 is GTSNPN, CDR2 SVGIG (reference sequence). V dropped 3 bases and J dropped 2 bases, with 13 bases sitting between them. This CDR3 comprises 14 residues.

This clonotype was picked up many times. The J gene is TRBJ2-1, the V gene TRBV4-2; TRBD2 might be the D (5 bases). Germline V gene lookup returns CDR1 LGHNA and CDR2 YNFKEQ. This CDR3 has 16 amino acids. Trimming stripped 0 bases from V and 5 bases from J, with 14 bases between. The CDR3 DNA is TGTGCCAGCAGCCAAGAAGAGTCGGGGAATAACAATGAGCAGTTCTTC. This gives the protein CASSQEESGNNNEQFF.

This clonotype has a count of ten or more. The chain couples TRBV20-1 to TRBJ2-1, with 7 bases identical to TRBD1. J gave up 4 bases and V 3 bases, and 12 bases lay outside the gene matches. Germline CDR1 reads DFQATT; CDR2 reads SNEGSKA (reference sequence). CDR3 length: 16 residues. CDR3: CSASMRQGLVYNEQFF. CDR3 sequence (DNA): TGCAGTGCTAGTATGCGACAGGGTTTGGTATACAATGAGCAGTTCTTC.

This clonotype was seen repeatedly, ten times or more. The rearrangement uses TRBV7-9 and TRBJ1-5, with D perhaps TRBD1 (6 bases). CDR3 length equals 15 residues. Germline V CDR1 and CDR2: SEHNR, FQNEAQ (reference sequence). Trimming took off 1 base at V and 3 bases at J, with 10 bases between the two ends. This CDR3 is CASSLGQGPNQPQHF. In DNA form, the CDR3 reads TGTGCCAGCAGCTTAGGGCAGGGGCCCAATCAGCCCCAGCATTTT.

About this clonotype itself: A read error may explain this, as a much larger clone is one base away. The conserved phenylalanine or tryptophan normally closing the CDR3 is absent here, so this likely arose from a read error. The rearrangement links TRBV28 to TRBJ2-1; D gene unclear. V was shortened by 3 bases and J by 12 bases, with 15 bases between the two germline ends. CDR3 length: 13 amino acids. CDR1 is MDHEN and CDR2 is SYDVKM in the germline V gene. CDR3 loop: CASSLDQVVGQFS. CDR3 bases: TGTGCCAGCAGTTTGGACCAAGTAGTTGGGCAGTTCTCC.

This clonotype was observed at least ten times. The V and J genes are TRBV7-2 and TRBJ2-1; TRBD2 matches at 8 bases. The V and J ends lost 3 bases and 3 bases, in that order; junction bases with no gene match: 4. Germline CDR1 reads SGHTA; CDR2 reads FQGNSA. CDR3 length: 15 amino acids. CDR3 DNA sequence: TGTGCCAGCAGCTTCAGGCGGGGGGACTACAATGAGCAGTTCTTC. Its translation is CASSFRRGDYNEQFF.

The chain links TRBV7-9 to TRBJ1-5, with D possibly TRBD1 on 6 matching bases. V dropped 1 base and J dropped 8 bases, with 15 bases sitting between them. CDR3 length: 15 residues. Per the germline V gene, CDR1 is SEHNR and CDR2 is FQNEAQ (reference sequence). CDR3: CASSLDRVQMEPQHF. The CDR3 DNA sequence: TGTGCCAGCAGCTTAGACAGGGTCCAGATGGAGCCCCAGCATTTT.

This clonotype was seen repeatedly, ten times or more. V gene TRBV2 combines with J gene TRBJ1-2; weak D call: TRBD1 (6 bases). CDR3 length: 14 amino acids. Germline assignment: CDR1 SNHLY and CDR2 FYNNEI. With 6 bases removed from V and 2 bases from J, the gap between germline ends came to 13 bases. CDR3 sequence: CASSPTGTNYGYTF. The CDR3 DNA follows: TGTGCCAGCAGCCCTACAGGGACGAACTATGGCTACACCTTC.

CDR3 protein: CSARDIGGPTEAFF. The CDR3 coding sequence is TGCAGTGCTAGAGATATCGGGGGGCCCACTGAAGCTTTCTTT. The V and J genes are TRBV20-1 and TRBJ1-1; D is possibly TRBD1 (6 bases). This CDR3 contains 14 residues. The V end was cut by 0 bases, the J end by 4 bases, with 12 bases between. Per germline, CDR1 DFQATT and CDR2 SNEGSKA (reference sequence).

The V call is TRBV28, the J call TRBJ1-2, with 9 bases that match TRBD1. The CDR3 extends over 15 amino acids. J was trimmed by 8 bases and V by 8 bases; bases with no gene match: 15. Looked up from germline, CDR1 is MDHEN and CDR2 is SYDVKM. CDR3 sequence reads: CASGSWNRGQEGYTF. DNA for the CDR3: TGTGCCAGCGGTTCCTGGAACAGGGGGCAGGAGGGCTACACCTTC.

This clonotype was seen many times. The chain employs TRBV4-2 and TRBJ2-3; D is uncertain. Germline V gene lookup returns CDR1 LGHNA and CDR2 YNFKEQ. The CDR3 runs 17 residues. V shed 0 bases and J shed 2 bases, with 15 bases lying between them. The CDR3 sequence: CASSQDLDGEDTDTQYF. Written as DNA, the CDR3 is TGTGCCAGCAGCCAAGATCTTGACGGAGAGGACACAGATACGCAGTATTTT.

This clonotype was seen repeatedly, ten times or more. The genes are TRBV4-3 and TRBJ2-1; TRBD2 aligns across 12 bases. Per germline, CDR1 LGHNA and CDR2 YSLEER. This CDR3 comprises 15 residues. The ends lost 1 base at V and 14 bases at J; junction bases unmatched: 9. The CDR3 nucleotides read TGCGCCAGCAGCCAAGGCCTAGCGGGGGGGTTCGGGGAGTTCTTC. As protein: CASSQGLAGGFGEFF.

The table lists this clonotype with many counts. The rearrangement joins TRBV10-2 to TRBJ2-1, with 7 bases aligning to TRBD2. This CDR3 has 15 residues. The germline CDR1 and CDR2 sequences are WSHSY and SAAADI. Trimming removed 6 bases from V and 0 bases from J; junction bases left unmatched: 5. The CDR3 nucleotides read TGCGCCAGCAGGAACGGGGGGTACTCCTACAATGAGCAGTTCTTC. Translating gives CASRNGGYSYNEQFF.

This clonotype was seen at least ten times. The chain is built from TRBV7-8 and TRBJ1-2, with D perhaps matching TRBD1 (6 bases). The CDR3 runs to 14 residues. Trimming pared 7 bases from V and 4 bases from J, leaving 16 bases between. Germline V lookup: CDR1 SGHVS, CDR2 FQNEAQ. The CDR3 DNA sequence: TGTGCCAGCACCCCACAGGGAGAGGGCTATGGCTACACCTTC. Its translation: CASTPQGEGYGYTF.

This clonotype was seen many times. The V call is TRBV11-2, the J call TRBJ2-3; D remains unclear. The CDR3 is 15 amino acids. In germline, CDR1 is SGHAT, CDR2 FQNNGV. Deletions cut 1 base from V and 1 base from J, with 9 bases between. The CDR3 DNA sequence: TGTGCCAGCAGCTTAGGTGCGGTCGGCACAGATACGCAGTATTTT. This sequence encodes CASSLGAVGTDTQYF.

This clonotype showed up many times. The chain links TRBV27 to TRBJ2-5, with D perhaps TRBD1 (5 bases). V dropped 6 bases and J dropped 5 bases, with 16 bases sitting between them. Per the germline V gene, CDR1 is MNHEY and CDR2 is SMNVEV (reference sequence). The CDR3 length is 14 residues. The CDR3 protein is CASRTFRGSETQYF. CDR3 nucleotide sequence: TGTGCCAGCAGGACTTTTAGGGGCTCGGAGACCCAGTACTTC.

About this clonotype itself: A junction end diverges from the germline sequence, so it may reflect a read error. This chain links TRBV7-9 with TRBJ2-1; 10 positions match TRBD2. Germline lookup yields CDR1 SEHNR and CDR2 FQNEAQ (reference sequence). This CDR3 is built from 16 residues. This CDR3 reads CASSPAGGPSYNEQFF. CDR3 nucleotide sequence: TGTGCCAGCAGCCCAGCGGGGGGGCCCTCCTACAATGAACAGTTCTTC.

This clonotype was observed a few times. The CDR3 loop is CASSQPGNEKLFF. For the CDR3, the DNA is TGCGCCAGCAGCCAGCCGGGTAATGAAAAACTGTTTTTT. The chain uses TRBV5-1 and TRBJ1-4, with D unresolved. Germline assignment: CDR1 SGHRS and CDR2 YFSETQ. The V end lost 4 bases, the J end lost 4 bases, and 8 bases lay between the germline ends. The CDR3 has 13 amino acids. Filled out from reference TRBV5-1 and TRBJ1-4, the complete variable domain reads KAGVTQTPRYLIKTRGQQVTLSCSPISGHRSVSWYQQTPGQGLQFLFEYFSETQRNKGNFPGRFSGRQFSNSRSEMNVSTLELGDSALYLCASSQPGNEKLFFGSGTQLSVL.

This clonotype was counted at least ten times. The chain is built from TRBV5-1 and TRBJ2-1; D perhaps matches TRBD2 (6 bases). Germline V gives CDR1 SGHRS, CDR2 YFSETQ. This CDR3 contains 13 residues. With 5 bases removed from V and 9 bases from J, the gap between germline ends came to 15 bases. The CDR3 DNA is TGCGCCAGCAGTCCGGAGGGGCCGGGTGAGCAGTTCTTC. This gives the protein CASSPEGPGEQFF.

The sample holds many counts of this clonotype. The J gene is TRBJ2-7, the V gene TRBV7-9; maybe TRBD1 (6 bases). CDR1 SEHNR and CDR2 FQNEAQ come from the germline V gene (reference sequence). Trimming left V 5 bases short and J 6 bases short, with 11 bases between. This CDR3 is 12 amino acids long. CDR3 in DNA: TGTGCCAGCAGCCAGACAGGAGCCGAGCAGTACTTC. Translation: CASSQTGAEQYF.

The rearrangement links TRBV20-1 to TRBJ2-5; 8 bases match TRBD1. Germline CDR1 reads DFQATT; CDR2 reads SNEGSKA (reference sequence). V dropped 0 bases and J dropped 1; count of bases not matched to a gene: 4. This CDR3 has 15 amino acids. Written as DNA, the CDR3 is TGCAGTGCTAGAGATGCGGACAGGGCCCAAGAGACCCAGTACTTC. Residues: CSARDADRAQETQYF.

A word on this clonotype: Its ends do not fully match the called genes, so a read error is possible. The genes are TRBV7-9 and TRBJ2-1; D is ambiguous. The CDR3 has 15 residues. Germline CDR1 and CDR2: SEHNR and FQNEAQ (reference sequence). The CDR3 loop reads CASSGRVGSFNEQFF. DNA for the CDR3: TGTGCCAGCAGCGGTAGGGTAGGGTCCTTCAATGAGCAGTTCTTC.

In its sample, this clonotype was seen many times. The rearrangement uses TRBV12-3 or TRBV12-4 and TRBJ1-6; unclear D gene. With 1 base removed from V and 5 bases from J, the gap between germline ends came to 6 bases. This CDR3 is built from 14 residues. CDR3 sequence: CASSLGQDNSPLHF. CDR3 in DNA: TGTGCCAGCAGTTTAGGGCAGGATAATTCACCCCTCCACTTT.